This T cell receptor (beta chain) comes out of a study of OX40 agonist ivuxolimab in advanced cancers. Overall study context: Prior anti-PD-1, anti-PD-L1 or anti-CTLA-4 therapy did not bar entry, and more than 35% had some. Study outcomes and limitations: Partly responding patients at 0.1-3.0 mg/kg showed some of the smallest clonal expansion. On average, CD8+ T cells had more expanded clones than CD4+. Normalized expansion of T-cell clones was also low for some nonresponders.

Per the germline V gene, CDR1 is MNHNS and CDR2 is SASEGT. Germline trimming cut 3 bases from V and 1 base from J; bases unmatched to any gene: 9. The CDR3 runs 19 residues. Data came from immunoSEQ multiplex PCR; TCRdb stores just in-frame clones and leaves some out. The sample shows about 93,000 clones, around 90% of them seen only once. Comments on this clone: Its antigen is unknown.

This material consisted of CD4+ or CD8+ T cells sorted from blood, taken in a trial of the OX40 agonist ivuxolimab. The chain is built from TRBV6-1 and TRBJ2-6, with 10 bases fitting TRBD1. This clonotype originated in an adult with an advanced solid tumor such as melanoma, head and neck, liver or kidney cancer. In DNA form, the CDR3 reads TGTGCCAGCAGTGACGAGGACAGGGGGTGGGTATCTGGGGCCAACGTCCTGACTTTC. It specifies CASSDEDRGWVSGANVLTF.